Below, 24 T cell receptor beta chains from the same sample are listed, as sequenced in a study of T cell changes during pregnancy in multiple sclerosis. This table comes from immunoSEQ multiplex PCR, and its TCRdb copy is limited to in-frame clones, with some not included. The sample yields fewer than 50,000 clones, more than 75% seen once. The specimen was CD4+ T cells from peripheral blood mononuclear cells, collected in the second trimester of pregnancy. The source is a female donor in good health, enrolled as a control in a pregnancy study.

This clone was found once. V and J are TRBV5-6 and TRBJ2-1; 7 bases map to TRBD1. The CDR3 runs to 14 residues. V trimming: 2 bases; J trimming: 7 bases; junction bases outside the gene matches: 6. Germline V gene lookup returns CDR1 SGHDT and CDR2 YYEEEE. The CDR3, as DNA: TGTGCCAGCAGCTTTGGTGGGACAGTTAATGAGCAGTTCTTC. Protein product: CASSFGGTVNEQFF.

The V gene is TRBV5-8, the J gene TRBJ2-3; D uncertain. The CDR3 runs 12 residues. Trimming shortened V by 4 bases and J by 7 bases, and 10 bases separated the two germline ends. Looked up from germline, CDR1 is SGHTS and CDR2 is YDEGEE. CDR3 coding DNA: TGTGCCAGCAGCCTGGACGCGTATACGCAGTATTTT. Protein product: CASSLDAYTQYF.

V gene TRBV7-8 combines with J gene TRBJ1-2; 8 bases fit TRBD1. V shed 5 bases and J 4 bases; nucleotides not matched to a gene: 12. Germline assignment: CDR1 SGHVS and CDR2 FQNEAQ. This CDR3 has 16 amino acids. The CDR3 DNA sequence: TGTGCCAGCAGCCAAGGGACAGGAAGTCGTAGCTATGGCTACACCTTC. Encoded protein: CASSQGTGSRSYGYTF.

The gene calls are TRBV18 and TRBJ2-7; 8 bases are shared with TRBD1. Germline assignment: CDR1 KGHSH and CDR2 LQKENI. The V gene end was trimmed by 2 bases and the J gene end by 5 bases; junction bases not matched to a gene: 2. This CDR3 has 13 residues. The CDR3 DNA reads as TGTGCCAGCTCACCATGGACAGGGAACGAGCAGTACTTC. It translates to CASSPWTGNEQYF.

This chain connects TRBV7-6 to TRBJ2-7; D call uncertain. The CDR3 has 13 amino acids. Between the trimmed V and J ends, which lost 5 bases and 3 bases, there was a span of 11 bases. Germline CDR1 is SGHVS and CDR2 is FNYEAQ. The CDR3 sequence is CASSLNSFYEQYF. CDR3 DNA: TGTGCCAGCAGCCTAAACAGTTTCTACGAGCAGTACTTC. The full variable domain, completed using reference TRBV7-6 and TRBJ2-7, is GAGVSQSPRYKVTKRGQDVALRCDPISGHVSLYWYRQALGQGPEFLTYFNYEAQQDKSGLPNDRFSAERPEGSISTLTIQRTEQRDSAMYRCASSLNSFYEQYFGPGTRLTVT.

The CDR3 region has the DNA TGTGCCAGCAGGCCGCGACAGGGATTATCCTACGAGCAGTACTTC. Amino acid sequence: CASRPRQGLSYEQYF. The chain uses TRBV6-5 and TRBJ2-7, with 7 nucleotides matching TRBD1. Germline trimming cut 6 bases from V and 1 base from J; bases unmatched to any gene: 9. The CDR3 is made up of 15 amino acids. Germline CDR1 and CDR2: MNHEY and SVGAGI.

The chain uses TRBV9 and TRBJ2-7; no firm D call. The CDR3 consists of 18 residues. CDR1 is SGDLS and CDR2 is YYNGEE in the germline V gene. V shed 0 bases and J shed 0 bases, with 19 bases lying between them. The CDR3 DNA follows: TGTGCCAGCAGCGTAGGAACACCCACATCATTTAACTCCTACGAGCAGTACTTC. Translated, it gives CASSVGTPTSFNSYEQYF.

This sequence joins TRBV18 and TRBJ1-4; D is unclear. The V end lost 3 bases, the J end lost 3 bases, and 14 bases lay between the germline ends. From germline, CDR1 is KGHSH and CDR2 LQKENI. The CDR3 consists of 16 residues. The CDR3 coding sequence is TGTGCCAGCTCACCGGGTTTAGGAGACTCTAATGAAAAACTGTTTTTT. It specifies CASSPGLGDSNEKLFF.

The CDR3 spells CASSLDSSYEQYF. Here the CDR3 DNA reads TGTGCCAGCAGCTTAGACTCTTCCTACGAGCAGTACTTC. J is TRBJ2-7 and V is TRBV7-3; unclear D gene. V dropped 2 bases and J dropped 1 base, with 6 bases sitting between them. This CDR3 spans 13 amino acids. Germline-derived CDR1 and CDR2 are SGHTA and FQGTGA.

V and J are TRBV19 and TRBJ2-1; 11 nucleotides line up with TRBD1. Germline trimming cut 4 bases from V and 8 bases from J; bases unmatched to any gene: 7. Germline CDR1 and CDR2: LNHDA and SQIVND (reference sequence). This CDR3 comprises 15 residues. This CDR3 is CASSTAGTGGDEQFF. The CDR3 DNA sequence: TGTGCCAGTAGTACCGCCGGGACAGGGGGAGATGAGCAGTTCTTC.

V and J are TRBV7-2 and TRBJ2-5; 13 bases line up with TRBD2. Trimming took 2 bases from V and 2 from J; bases not matched to a gene: 8. The CDR3 has 18 amino acids. Germline-derived CDR1 and CDR2 are SGHTA and FQGNSA. CDR3 in amino acids: CASSLYVGLAGSQETQYF. The CDR3 region has the DNA TGTGCCAGCAGCTTATATGTGGGACTAGCGGGGTCGCAAGAGACCCAGTACTTC.

Here the CDR3 DNA reads TGTGCCAGCAGCCCGACCCAGGACAGGGGGCTTGATACTGAAGCTTTCTTT. This gives the protein CASSPTQDRGLDTEAFF. The V gene is TRBV7-6, the J gene TRBJ1-1; 11 bases are a match to TRBD1. The CDR3 spans 17 residues. V lost 5 bases and J lost 5; bases outside the gene matches: 13. Germline V CDR1 and CDR2: SGHVS, FNYEAQ.

The rearrangement uses TRBV4-1 and TRBJ2-3; 8 nucleotides match TRBD2. Germline CDR1 MGHRA, CDR2 YSYEKL. This CDR3 is built from 16 residues. The ends lost 4 bases at V and 7 bases at J; junction bases unmatched: 13. The CDR3 here is CASSPPVPGGANTQYF. The DNA of the CDR3 is TGCGCCAGCAGCCCCCCGGTACCGGGGGGGGCGAATACGCAGTATTTT.

The chain couples TRBV4-2 to TRBJ2-2; 8 positions match TRBD2. The trim removed 2 bases at V and 5 bases at J, leaving 7 bases unmatched. This CDR3 is built from 16 residues. Germline V lookup: CDR1 LGHNA, CDR2 YNFKEQ. The CDR3 protein is CASSQSTGGRTGELFF. The CDR3 region has the DNA TGTGCCAGCAGCCAATCCACGGGGGGGCGGACCGGGGAGCTGTTTTTT.

The chain uses TRBV7-9 and TRBJ1-4; 9 nucleotides agree with TRBD1. Trimming removed 5 bases from V and 5 bases from J; junction bases left unmatched: 15. This CDR3 has 18 amino acids. Germline lookup yields CDR1 SEHNR and CDR2 FQNEAQ (reference sequence). In nucleotides, the CDR3 is TGTGCCAGCAGCCCACCCGGGACAGGGAGACTTGGGAATGAAAAACTGTTTTTT. Residues: CASSPPGTGRLGNEKLFF. Full variable domain (rest looked up from reference TRBV7-9 and TRBJ1-4): DTGVSQNPRHKITKRGQNVTFRCDPISEHNRLYWYRQTLGQGPEFLTYFQNEAQLEKSRLLSDRFSAERPKGSFSTLEIQRTEQGDSAMYLCASSPPGTGRLGNEKLFFGSGTQLSVL.

The rearrangement joins TRBV28 to TRBJ1-5; TRBD1 matches 8 bases. The germline CDR1 and CDR2 sequences are MDHEN and SYDVKM. V trimming: 9 bases; J trimming: 2 bases; junction bases outside the gene matches: 9. The CDR3 totals 15 residues. The CDR3 nucleotides read TGTGCCAGTCATTCAGGGGGCTATCGCAATCAGCCCCAGCATTTT. Its protein is CASHSGGYRNQPQHF.

The chain employs TRBV6-5 and TRBJ2-6; 7 bases agree with TRBD1. The germline CDR1 and CDR2 sequences are MNHEY and SVGAGI. With 6 bases clipped from V and 2 bases from J, the junction kept 4 bases outside the gene matches. This CDR3 is 15 amino acids long. The CDR3 sequence is CASRTTGTGANVLTF. The DNA of the CDR3 is TGTGCCAGCAGAACGACAGGGACTGGGGCCAACGTCCTGACTTTC.

This chain joins TRBV4-3 and TRBJ2-6; 8 bases are a match to TRBD2. V was pared by 0 bases and J by 4 bases, with 11 bases of the junction left unmatched. This CDR3 has 19 residues. The V gene's germline CDR1 is LGHNA and CDR2 YSLEER. Here the CDR3 DNA reads TGCGCCAGCAGCCAAGATCTAGGGAGACTAGCGTCGGGGGCCAACGTCCTGACTTTC. It specifies CASSQDLGRLASGANVLTF.

The chain recombines TRBV5-8 with TRBJ1-2; 7 bases map to TRBD1. The CDR3 has 15 amino acids. The germline V gene has CDR1 SGHTS and CDR2 YDEGEE. The ends lost 4 bases at V and 2 bases at J; junction bases unmatched: 8. The CDR3 protein is CASSLPTGANYGYTF. Here the CDR3 DNA reads TGTGCCAGCAGCCTACCCACAGGGGCCAACTATGGCTACACCTTC. Together with reference TRBV5-8 and TRBJ1-2, the CDR3 gives the full variable domain: EAGVTQSPTHLIKTRGQQATLRCSPISGHTSVYWYQQALGLGLQFLLWYDEGEERNRGNFPPRFSGRQFPNYSSELNVNALELEDSALYLCASSLPTGANYGYTFGSGTRLTVV.

The rearrangement joins TRBV6-5 to TRBJ1-4, with D possibly matching TRBD1 (5 bases). The CDR3 has 15 residues. CDR1 MNHEY and CDR2 SVGAGI come from the germline V gene. V lost 2 bases and J 0 bases, leaving 7 bases between the germline ends. CDR3 DNA: TGTGCCAGCAGTTACGAAGGGGCAACTAATGAAAAACTGTTTTTT. It specifies CASSYEGATNEKLFF.

The chain carries TRBV11-3 and TRBJ1-1; D unclear. Trimming took 5 bases from V and 2 from J, leaving 6 bases between them. The CDR3 loop spans 12 amino acids. CDR1 SGHNT and CDR2 YENEEA come from the germline V gene. CDR3 nucleotides: TGTGCCAGCAGCGGCCCAAACACTGAAGCTTTCTTT. Residues: CASSGPNTEAFF. The full variable domain, with the rest looked up from reference TRBV11-3 and TRBJ1-1, is EAGVVQSPRYKIIEKKQPVAFWCNPISGHNTLYWYLQNLGQGPELLIRYENEEAVDDSQLPKDRFSAERLKGVDSTLKIQPAELGDSAVYLCASSGPNTEAFFGQGTRLTVV.

The gene calls are TRBV19 and TRBJ2-1; D ambiguous. This CDR3 has 14 amino acids. V was pared by 3 bases and J by 0 bases, with 6 bases between. Germline assignment: CDR1 LNHDA and CDR2 SQIVND (reference sequence). The CDR3 loop is CASSIEHSYNEQFF. The CDR3 nucleotides read TGTGCCAGTAGTATCGAGCACTCCTACAATGAGCAGTTCTTC.

This rearrangement joins TRBV27 to TRBJ2-1; TRBD1 might be the D (5 bases). This CDR3 contains 15 residues. V shed 8 bases and J shed 0 bases, with 14 bases lying between them. In germline, CDR1 is MNHEY, CDR2 SMNVEV (reference sequence). Here the CDR3 DNA reads TGTGCCAGCGGCCAGACAGCGAGCTCCTACAATGAGCAGTTCTTC. Its protein product is CASGQTASSYNEQFF.

The V call is TRBV27, the J call TRBJ1-5; TRBD1 matches 7 bases. This CDR3 has 14 amino acids. Germline V gene data show CDR1 as MNHEY and CDR2 as SMNVEV (reference sequence). After removal of 5 bases from V and 10 bases from J, the junction contained 11 bases not matched to a gene. CDR3 in amino acids: CASSPGQPVNPQHF. The CDR3 DNA follows: TGTGCCAGCAGTCCGGGACAGCCGGTTAATCCCCAGCATTTT.